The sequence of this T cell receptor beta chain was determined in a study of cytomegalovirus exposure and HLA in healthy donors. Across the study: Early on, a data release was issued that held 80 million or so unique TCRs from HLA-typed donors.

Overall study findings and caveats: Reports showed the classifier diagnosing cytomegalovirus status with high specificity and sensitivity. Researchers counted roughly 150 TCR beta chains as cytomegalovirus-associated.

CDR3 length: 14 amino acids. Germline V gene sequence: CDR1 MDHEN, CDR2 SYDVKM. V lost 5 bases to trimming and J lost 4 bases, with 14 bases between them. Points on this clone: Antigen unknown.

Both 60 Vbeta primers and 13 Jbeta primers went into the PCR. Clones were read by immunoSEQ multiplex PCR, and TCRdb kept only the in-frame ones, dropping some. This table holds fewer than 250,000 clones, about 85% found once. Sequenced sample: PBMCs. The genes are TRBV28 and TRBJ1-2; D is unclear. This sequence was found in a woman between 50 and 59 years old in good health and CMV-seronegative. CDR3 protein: CASSASRRGYGYTF. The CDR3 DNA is TGTGCCAGCAGTGCCAGCCGGAGAGGCTATGGCTACACCTTC.